Below, 20 T cell receptor beta chains from the same sample are listed, as sequenced in a study of human T cells and chemical hapten exposure. TCRdb reanalysed the RACE reads using MiXCR and keeps one entry per CDR3 protein. The repertoire has roughly 180,000 distinct CDR3 sequences, around 22% of them found once; the top ten carry about 7%. The time point was: patch test 1, 2 weeks after DPC sensitization. The treatment is: therapeutic diphenylcyclopropenone sensitization with weekly scalp DPC. The sequencing used whole blood, collected in connection with sensitization to the hapten diphenylcyclopropenone (DPC). These receptors originate from a woman between 45 and 65 years old with alopecia areata. Some clones in this sample may be carry-over from other donors' samples.

V and J are TRBV4-2 and TRBJ2-3; TRBD2 agrees at 9 bases. V lost 0 bases, J lost 5 bases, and 9 bases stayed unmatched. Germline V gene lookup returns CDR1 LGHNA and CDR2 YNFKEQ. The CDR3 has 17 residues. The CDR3 here is CASSQDLGSGGGDTQYF. The CDR3 DNA reads as TGTGCCAGCAGCCAAGATTTGGGTAGCGGGGGAGGAGATACGCAGTATTTT.

This clonotype was recorded a few times. The chain combines TRBV24-1 with TRBJ2-2; D possibly matches TRBD1 or TRBD2 (5 bases each). CDR3 size: 16 residues. The ends were cut back, 1 base at V and 0 bases at J, with 8 bases in the middle. Germline CDR1 KGHDR, CDR2 SFDVKD. The CDR3 is CATSDFGAANTGELFF. In DNA form, the CDR3 reads TGTGCCACCAGTGATTTCGGGGCAGCGAACACCGGGGAGCTGTTTTTT.

The rearrangement links TRBV20-1 to TRBJ1-5; maybe TRBD1 (5 bases). Germline V gene sequence: CDR1 DFQATT, CDR2 SNEGSKA (reference sequence). The V end was cut by 1 base, the J end by 4 bases, with 11 bases between. The CDR3 totals 14 residues. CDR3 protein: CSARVGGANQPQHF. The CDR3 region has the DNA TGCAGTGCTAGAGTCGGAGGGGCAAATCAGCCCCAGCATTTT.

This chain uses TRBV20-1 with TRBJ2-7, with TRBD1 matching 7 bases. The CDR3 spans 13 residues. Germline CDR1 is DFQATT and CDR2 is SNEGSKA (reference sequence). V gave up 6 bases and J gave up 4 bases; unmatched junction bases: 9. The CDR3 DNA is TGCAGTGCCGGGACAGCCGGTGTGTACGAGCAGTACTTC. Translated: CSAGTAGVYEQYF.

V is TRBV29-1 and J is TRBJ1-2; no reliable D call. Between the trimmed V and J ends, which lost 2 bases and 2 bases, there was a span of 9 bases. The CDR3 spans 13 residues. CDR1 and CDR2 from the germline V gene are SQVTM and ANQGSEA. This CDR3 reads CSVETPANYGYTF. The DNA for the CDR3 is TGCAGCGTTGAAACCCCGGCCAACTATGGCTACACCTTC.

The J gene is TRBJ2-2, the V gene TRBV7-6; D is perhaps TRBD2 (5 bases). Trimming left V 5 bases short and J 2 bases short, with 15 bases between. There are 16 residues in the CDR3. Germline-derived CDR1 and CDR2 are SGHVS and FNYEAQ. CDR3 loop: CASSATLEPNTGELFF. Here the CDR3 DNA reads TGTGCCAGCAGCGCAACACTAGAACCAAACACCGGGGAGCTGTTTTTT.

V is TRBV6-2 or TRBV6-3 and J is TRBJ2-1; unclear D gene. The CDR3 has 12 amino acids. Germline loops: CDR1 MNHEY, CDR2 SVGEGT. The V end lost 2 bases, the J end lost 9 bases, and 8 bases lay between the germline ends. CDR3: CASSYGESEQFF. CDR3 DNA: TGTGCCAGCAGTTACGGAGAGAGTGAGCAGTTCTTC.

This clonotype has more than one count but fewer than ten. The V and J genes are TRBV19 and TRBJ1-6, with 7 nucleotides matching TRBD1. The CDR3 has 15 amino acids. The germline V gene has CDR1 LNHDA and CDR2 SQIVND (reference sequence). The J segment lost 3 bases and the V segment lost 6 bases, leaving 5 bases of the junction unmatched. Here the CDR3 DNA reads TGTGCCAGTAGCTCACGGGACAGCTATAATTCACCCCTCCACTTT. Translating it yields CASSSRDSYNSPLHF.

The chain joins TRBV7-2 to TRBJ1-6; D is possibly TRBD1 (6 bases). The CDR3 is made up of 13 amino acids. CDR1 is SGHTA and CDR2 is FQGNSA in the germline V gene. V dropped 6 bases and J dropped 9 bases, with 12 bases sitting between them. CDR3 sequence: CASRLGTSSPLHF. The DNA for the CDR3 is TGTGCCAGCAGGCTTGGGACAAGTTCACCCCTCCACTTT.

The V gene is TRBV15, the J gene TRBJ1-5; D call uncertain. V was pared by 4 bases and J by 0 bases, with 7 bases between. Germline V lookup: CDR1 LNHNV, CDR2 YYDKDF (reference sequence). The CDR3 consists of 14 residues. The CDR3 region is CATSKDGSNQPQHF. The CDR3, as DNA: TGTGCCACCAGCAAGGACGGTAGCAATCAGCCCCAGCATTTT.

This clonotype was seen only a few times. J is TRBJ2-1 and V is TRBV18, with 12 bases identical to TRBD2. CDR1 is KGHSH and CDR2 is LQKENI in the germline V gene. This CDR3 region has 15 residues. The ends lost 4 bases at V and 7 bases at J; junction bases unmatched: 5. CDR3 amino acids: CASSHRTSGNNEQFF. The DNA for the CDR3 is TGTGCCAGCTCACACCGGACTAGCGGGAATAATGAGCAGTTCTTC.

The chain has TRBV2 and TRBJ2-3; TRBD2 matches 10 bases. J gave up 3 bases and V 6 bases, and 3 bases lay outside the gene matches. Germline CDR1 and CDR2: SNHLY and FYNNEI. The CDR3 totals 14 residues. The CDR3 coding sequence is TGTGCCAGCAGAGGGGGACTAGCGACAGATACGCAGTATTTT. It yields the protein CASRGGLATDTQYF.

This clonotype was counted a few times. This sequence joins TRBV5-1 and TRBJ2-5; D is uncertain. Germline loops: CDR1 SGHRS, CDR2 YFSETQ. The ends were cut back, 5 bases at V and 3 bases at J, with 14 bases in the middle. CDR3 length equals 14 residues. This CDR3 reads CASRTYPLEETQYF. CDR3 nucleotides: TGCGCCAGCAGAACCTATCCTTTGGAAGAGACCCAGTACTTC.

This clonotype was observed a few times. The chain is built from TRBV27 and TRBJ2-2; TRBD1 might be the D (5 bases). The germline V gene has CDR1 MNHEY and CDR2 SMNVEV (reference sequence). V shed 6 bases and J shed 6 bases, with 14 bases lying between them. This CDR3 has 14 amino acids. CDR3 residues: CASSTKGQAGELFF. CDR3 DNA: TGTGCCAGCAGCACCAAGGGGCAGGCCGGGGAGCTGTTTTTT.

This clonotype was seen a few times. The chain combines TRBV6-2 or TRBV6-3 with TRBJ2-1, with D perhaps matching TRBD2 (5 bases). CDR1 and CDR2 from the germline V gene are MNHEY and SVGEGT. V shed 5 bases and J shed 10 bases, with 18 bases lying between them. The CDR3 spans 14 residues. In DNA, the CDR3 is TGTGCCAGCAGTCCTAGCCCCCGTGGGAGAGAGCAGTTCTTC. It codes for CASSPSPRGREQFF.

The chain combines TRBV18 with TRBJ2-7; D is ambiguous. The V gene's germline CDR1 is KGHSH and CDR2 LQKENI. CDR3 length: 13 amino acids. Trimming shortened V by 3 bases and J by 1 base, and 7 bases separated the two germline ends. The CDR3 here is CASSPSISYEQYF. The CDR3 DNA is TGTGCCAGCTCACCTTCCATTTCCTACGAGCAGTACTTC.

The chain's CDR3 is CASSERTGASYNSPLHF. CDR3 coding DNA: TGTGCCAGCAGTGAGCGGACAGGCGCCTCCTATAATTCACCCCTCCACTTT. The chain joins TRBV6-1 to TRBJ1-6; 7 bases are a match to TRBD1. CDR3 length: 17 residues. Germline V gives CDR1 MNHNS, CDR2 SASEGT. V lost 3 bases, J lost 0 bases, and 5 bases stayed unmatched.

This clonotype was detected ten times or more. V and J are TRBV5-5 and TRBJ1-1; D gene ambiguous. V was pared by 4 bases and J by 1 base, with 8 bases between. Germline CDR1 and CDR2: SGHKS and YYEKEE (reference sequence). The CDR3 has 13 residues. The CDR3 sequence is CASSEQTNTEAFF. The CDR3 DNA reads as TGTGCCAGCAGCGAACAAACGAACACTGAAGCTTTCTTT.

The chain uses TRBV5-1 and TRBJ2-7; D gene ambiguous. Trimming pared 0 bases from V and 6 bases from J, leaving 13 bases between. This CDR3 is built from 14 residues. Germline V gives CDR1 SGHRS, CDR2 YFSETQ. CDR3 protein: CASSLGLSGVEQYF. CDR3 nucleotides: TGCGCCAGCAGCTTGGGGCTCTCCGGTGTCGAGCAGTACTTC. The variable domain in full, completed from reference TRBV5-1 and TRBJ2-7, reads KAGVTQTPRYLIKTRGQQVTLSCSPISGHRSVSWYQQTPGQGLQFLFEYFSETQRNKGNFPGRFSGRQFSNSRSEMNVSTLELGDSALYLCASSLGLSGVEQYFGPGTRLTVT.

The CDR3 region is CASSLPADGYNEQFF. In DNA, the CDR3 is TGCGCCAGCAGCTTGCCGGCGGACGGGTACAATGAGCAGTTCTTC. V is TRBV5-1 and J is TRBJ2-1; D gene uncertain. Trimming took 1 base from V and 4 from J, leaving 12 bases between them. The CDR3 covers 15 residues. From germline, CDR1 is SGHRS and CDR2 YFSETQ.